The present entry profiles one TCR beta chain with its context. Seattle's cohort entered during active infection and was followed longitudinally. The method was immunoSEQ multiplex PCR; TCRdb's version includes in-frame clones alone and lacks a portion of them. The table includes some 70,000 clones, approximately 83% detected once. These data come from a study of blood T cell repertoires in COVID-19. The CDR3 is 17 residues long. The V and J ends lost 5 bases and 7 bases respectively, with 24 bases between them. Germline V gene sequence: CDR1 SGHTA, CDR2 FQGNSA. The V gene is TRBV7-2, the J gene TRBJ2-1, with D uncertain. This receptor was identified in a man aged 35 to 55 with COVID-19, enrolled during active disease. Sequencing used peripheral blood. CDR3 DNA: TGTGCCAGCAGCAACCCACCGTCCGACGCAGGTAGGAATGAGCAGTTCTTC. Encoded protein: CASSNPPSDAGRNEQFF.